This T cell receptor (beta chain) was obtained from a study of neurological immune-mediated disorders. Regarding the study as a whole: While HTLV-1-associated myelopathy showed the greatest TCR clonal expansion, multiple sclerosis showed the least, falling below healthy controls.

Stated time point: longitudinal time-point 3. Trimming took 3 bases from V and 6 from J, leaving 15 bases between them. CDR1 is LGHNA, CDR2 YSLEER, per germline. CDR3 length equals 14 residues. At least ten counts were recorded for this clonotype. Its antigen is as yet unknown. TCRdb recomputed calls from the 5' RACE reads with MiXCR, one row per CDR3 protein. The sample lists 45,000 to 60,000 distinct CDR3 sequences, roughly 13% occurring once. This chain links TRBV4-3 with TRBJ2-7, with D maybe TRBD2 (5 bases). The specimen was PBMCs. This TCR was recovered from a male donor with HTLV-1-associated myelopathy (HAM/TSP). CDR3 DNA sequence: TGCGCCAGCAGCCAGGTCGGTTCGGGGTTCGAGCAGTACTTC. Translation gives CASSQVGSGFEQYF.